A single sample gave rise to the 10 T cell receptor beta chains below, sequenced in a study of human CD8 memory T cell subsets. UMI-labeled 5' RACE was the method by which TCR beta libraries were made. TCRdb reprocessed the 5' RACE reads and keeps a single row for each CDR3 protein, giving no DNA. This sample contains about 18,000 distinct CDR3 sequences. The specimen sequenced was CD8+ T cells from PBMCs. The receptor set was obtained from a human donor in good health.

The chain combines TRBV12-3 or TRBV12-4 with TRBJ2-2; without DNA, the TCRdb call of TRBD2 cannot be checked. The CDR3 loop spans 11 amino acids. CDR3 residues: CASRGAGELFF.

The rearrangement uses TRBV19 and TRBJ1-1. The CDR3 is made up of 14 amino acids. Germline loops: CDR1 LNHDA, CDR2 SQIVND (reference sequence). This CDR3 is CASSRAGSYTEAFF.

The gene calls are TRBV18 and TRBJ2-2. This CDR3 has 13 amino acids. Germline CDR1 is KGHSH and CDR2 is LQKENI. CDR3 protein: CASSPPDPGELFF. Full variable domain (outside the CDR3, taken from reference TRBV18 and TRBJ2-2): NAGVMQNPRHLVRRRGQEARLRCSPMKGHSHVYWYRQLPEEGLKFMVYLQKENIIDESGMPKERFSAEFPKEGPSILRIQQVVRGDSAAYFCASSPPDPGELFFGEGSRLTVL.

The CDR3: CASSFSEGGHQVNTEAFF. The J gene is TRBJ1-1, the V gene TRBV28; there is no DNA to check the TCRdb D call of TRBD1. CDR3 size: 18 residues. From germline, CDR1 is MDHEN and CDR2 SYDVKM.

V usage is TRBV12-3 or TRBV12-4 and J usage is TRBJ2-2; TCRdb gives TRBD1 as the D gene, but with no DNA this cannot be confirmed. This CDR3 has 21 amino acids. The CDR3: CASSLLHFGTTTGKDTGELFF.

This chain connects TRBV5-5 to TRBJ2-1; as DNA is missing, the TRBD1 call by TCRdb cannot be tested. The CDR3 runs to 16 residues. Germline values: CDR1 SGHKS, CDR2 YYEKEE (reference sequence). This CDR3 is CASSFFDFGANNEQFF.

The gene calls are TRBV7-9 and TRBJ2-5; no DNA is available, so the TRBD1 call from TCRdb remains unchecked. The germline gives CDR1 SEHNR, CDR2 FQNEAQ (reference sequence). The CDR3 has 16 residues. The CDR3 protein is CASSLGATGYQETQYF.

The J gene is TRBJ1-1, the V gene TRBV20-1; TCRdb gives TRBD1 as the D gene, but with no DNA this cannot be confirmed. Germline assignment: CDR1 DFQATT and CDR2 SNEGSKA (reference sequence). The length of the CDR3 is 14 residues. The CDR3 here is CSARGQGQFAEAFF.

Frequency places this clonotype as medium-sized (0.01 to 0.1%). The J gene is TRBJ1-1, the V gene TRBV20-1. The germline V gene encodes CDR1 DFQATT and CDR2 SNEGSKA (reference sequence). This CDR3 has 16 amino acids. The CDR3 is CSARDRDARTGTEAFF.

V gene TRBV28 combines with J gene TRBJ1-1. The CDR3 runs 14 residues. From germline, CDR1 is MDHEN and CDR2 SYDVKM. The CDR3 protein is CASSREGLNTEAFF.